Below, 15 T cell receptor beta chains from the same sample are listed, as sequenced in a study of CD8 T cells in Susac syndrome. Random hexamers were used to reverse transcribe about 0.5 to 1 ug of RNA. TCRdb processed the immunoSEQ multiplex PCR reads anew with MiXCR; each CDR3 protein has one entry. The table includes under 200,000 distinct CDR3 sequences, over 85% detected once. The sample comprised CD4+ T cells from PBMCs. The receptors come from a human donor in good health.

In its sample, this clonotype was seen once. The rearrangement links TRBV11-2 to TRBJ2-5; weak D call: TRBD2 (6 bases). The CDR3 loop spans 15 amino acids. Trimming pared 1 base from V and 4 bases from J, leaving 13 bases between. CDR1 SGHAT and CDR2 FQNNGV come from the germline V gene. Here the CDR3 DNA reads TGTGCCAGCAGCTTAGGGCCGGCGGGGCCAGAGACCCAGTACTTC. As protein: CASSLGPAGPETQYF.

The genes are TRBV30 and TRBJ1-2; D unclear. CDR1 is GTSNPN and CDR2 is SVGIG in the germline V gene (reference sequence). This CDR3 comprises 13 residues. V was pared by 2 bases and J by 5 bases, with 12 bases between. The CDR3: CAWSYGVLYGYTF. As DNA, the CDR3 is TGTGCCTGGAGTTATGGGGTGCTATATGGCTACACCTTC.

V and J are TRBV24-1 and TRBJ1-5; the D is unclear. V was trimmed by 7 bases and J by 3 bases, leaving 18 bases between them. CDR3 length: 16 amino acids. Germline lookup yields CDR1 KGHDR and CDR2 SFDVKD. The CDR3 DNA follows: TGTGCCACCAGGCTAGGACGGAGCCCCACCAATCAGCCCCAGCATTTT. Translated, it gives CATRLGRSPTNQPQHF.

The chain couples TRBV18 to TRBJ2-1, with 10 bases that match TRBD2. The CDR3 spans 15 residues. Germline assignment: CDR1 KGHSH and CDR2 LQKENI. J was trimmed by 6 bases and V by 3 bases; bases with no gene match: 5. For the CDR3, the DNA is TGTGCCAGCTCACCTTCGGTAGCGGGGGGCAATGAGCAGTTCTTC. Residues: CASSPSVAGGNEQFF.

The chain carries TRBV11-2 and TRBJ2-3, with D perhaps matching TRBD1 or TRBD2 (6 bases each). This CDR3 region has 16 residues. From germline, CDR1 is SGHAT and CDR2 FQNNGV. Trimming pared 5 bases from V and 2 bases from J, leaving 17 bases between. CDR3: CASSPLIGGLTDTQYF. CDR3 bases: TGTGCCAGCAGCCCCCTTATAGGGGGACTCACAGATACGCAGTATTTT.

CDR3 nucleotides: TGTGCCAGCAACGACAGGTTGAATTCACCCCTCCACTTT. This gives the protein CASNDRLNSPLHF. The chain has TRBV2 and TRBJ1-6, with D tentatively TRBD1 (6 bases). The CDR3 runs to 13 residues. Trimming pared 7 bases from V and 7 bases from J, leaving 11 bases between. The germline V gene has CDR1 SNHLY and CDR2 FYNNEI. The whole variable domain, remainder taken from reference TRBV2 and TRBJ1-6, is EPEVTQTPSHQVTQMGQEVILRCVPISNHLYFYWYRQILGQKVEFLVSFYNNEISEKSEIFDDQFSVERPDGSNFTLKIRSTKLEDSAMYFCASNDRLNSPLHFGNGTRLTVT.

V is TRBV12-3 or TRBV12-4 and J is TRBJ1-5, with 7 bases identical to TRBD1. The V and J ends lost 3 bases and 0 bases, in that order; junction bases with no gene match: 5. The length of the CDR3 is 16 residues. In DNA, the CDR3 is TGTGCCAGCAGTTTTACCGGGACAGTTAGCAATCAGCCCCAGCATTTT. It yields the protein CASSFTGTVSNQPQHF.

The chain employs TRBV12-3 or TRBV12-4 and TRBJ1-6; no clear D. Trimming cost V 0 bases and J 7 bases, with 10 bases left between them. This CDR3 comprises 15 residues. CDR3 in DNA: TGTGCCAGCAGTTTAGCTGAAGTCGGGAATTCACCCCTCCACTTT. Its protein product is CASSLAEVGNSPLHF.

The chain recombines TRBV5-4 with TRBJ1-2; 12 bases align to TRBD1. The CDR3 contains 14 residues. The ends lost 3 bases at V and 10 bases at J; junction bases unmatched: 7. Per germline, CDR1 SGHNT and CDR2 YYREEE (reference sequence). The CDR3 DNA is TGTGCCAGCAGCTCGGGACAGGGGGCAACTCCCTACACCTTC. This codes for CASSSGQGATPYTF.

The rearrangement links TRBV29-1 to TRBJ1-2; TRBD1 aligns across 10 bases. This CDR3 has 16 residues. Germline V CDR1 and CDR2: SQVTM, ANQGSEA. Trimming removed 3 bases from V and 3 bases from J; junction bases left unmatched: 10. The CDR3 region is CSVESTWTGGYYGYTF. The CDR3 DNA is TGCAGCGTTGAGTCGACGTGGACAGGGGGTTACTATGGCTACACCTTC.

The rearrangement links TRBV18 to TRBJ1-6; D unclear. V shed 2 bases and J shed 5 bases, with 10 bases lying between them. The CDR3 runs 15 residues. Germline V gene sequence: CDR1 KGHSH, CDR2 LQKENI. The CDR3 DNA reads TGTGCCAGCTCACCAGAACAGCTTGATAATTCACCCCTCCACTTT. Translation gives CASSPEQLDNSPLHF.

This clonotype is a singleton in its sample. The DNA for the CDR3 is TGTGCCAGCAGACCCCGAGATGATGCAACTAATGAAAAACTGTTTTTT. Translated: CASRPRDDATNEKLFF. V and J are TRBV27 and TRBJ1-4; D is unclear. Trimming took off 6 bases at V and 0 bases at J, with 14 bases between the two ends. The CDR3 covers 16 residues. Germline V gene sequence: CDR1 MNHEY, CDR2 SMNVEV (reference sequence).

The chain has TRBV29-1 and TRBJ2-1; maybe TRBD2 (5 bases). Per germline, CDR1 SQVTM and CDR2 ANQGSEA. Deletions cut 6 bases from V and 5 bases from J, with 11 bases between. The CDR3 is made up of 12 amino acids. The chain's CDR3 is CSVKGADNEQFF. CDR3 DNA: TGCAGCGTGAAGGGAGCGGACAATGAGCAGTTCTTC.

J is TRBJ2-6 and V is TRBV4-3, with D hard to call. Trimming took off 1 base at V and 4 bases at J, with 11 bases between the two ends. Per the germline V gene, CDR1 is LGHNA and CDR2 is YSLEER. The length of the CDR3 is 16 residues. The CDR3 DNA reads TGCGCCAGCAGCCAAGTTCCTAGGGCAGGGGCCAACGTCCTGACTTTC. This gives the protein CASSQVPRAGANVLTF.

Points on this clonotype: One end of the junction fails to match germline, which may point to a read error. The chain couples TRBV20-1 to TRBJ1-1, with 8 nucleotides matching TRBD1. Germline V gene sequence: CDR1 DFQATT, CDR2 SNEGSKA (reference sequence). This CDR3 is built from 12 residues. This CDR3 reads CSARLFRQGLSF. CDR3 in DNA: TGCAGTGCTAGACTGTTTCGACAGGGGCTTTCGTTT.